Below, 22 T cell receptor beta chains from the same sample are listed, as sequenced in a study of identical twins. TCRdb passed the 5' RACE reads through MiXCR, listing each CDR3 protein once. The data contain 500,000 to 700,000 distinct CDR3 sequences, just over 7% of them seen just once; the ten biggest clones take up roughly 1.6%. These same data were also listed under a study on yellow fever vaccine responses in identical twins.

The sample comprised PBMCs. These TCRs come from a woman aged 18-29 years in good health.

This clonotype was seen many times. The rearrangement links TRBV4-1 to TRBJ2-7, with a possible D match to TRBD2 (7 bases). Trimming removed 3 bases from V and 4 bases from J, with 19 bases in between. The CDR3 sequence is 16 residues long. Germline-derived CDR1 and CDR2 are MGHRA and YSYEKL. The CDR3 DNA reads TGCGCCAGCAGCCAGAACCTGGGCGGGGGCAGTTACGAGCAGTACGTC. Protein: CASSQNLGGGSYEQYV.

In its sample, this clonotype was seen a few times. V is TRBV5-1 and J is TRBJ2-5, with 7 nucleotides matching TRBD1. From germline, CDR1 is SGHRS and CDR2 YFSETQ. V trimming: 0 bases; J trimming: 5 bases; junction bases outside the gene matches: 4. CDR3 length: 14 amino acids. CDR3 DNA sequence: TGCGCCAGCAGCTTGGTCGACAGGGCCGAGACCCAGTACTTC. Its translation is CASSLVDRAETQYF. The complete variable domain, with remaining parts taken from reference TRBV5-1 and TRBJ2-5, reads KAGVTQTPRYLIKTRGQQVTLSCSPISGHRSVSWYQQTPGQGLQFLFEYFSETQRNKGNFPGRFSGRQFSNSRSEMNVSTLELGDSALYLCASSLVDRAETQYFGPGTRLLVL.

The chain links TRBV20-1 to TRBJ1-5, with TRBD1 matching 7 bases. Germline assignment: CDR1 DFQATT and CDR2 SNEGSKA (reference sequence). The CDR3 extends over 14 amino acids. The chain's CDR3 is CSALQGGSTEPQHF. The CDR3 nucleotides read TGCAGCGCACTCCAGGGGGGTTCGACGGAGCCCCAGCATTTT.

Note on this clonotype: One end of the junction is discordant with germline, which a read error may explain. This rearrangement joins TRBV2 to TRBJ2-1; 12 bases align to TRBD1. The germline CDR1 and CDR2 sequences are SNHLY and FYNNEI. The CDR3 extends over 18 amino acids. The CDR3 loop is CTSRPGQGASGAHNEQFF. The CDR3 DNA follows: TGTACCAGCAGACCGGGACAGGGGGCTAGCGGGGCCCACAATGAGCAGTTCTTC.

This clonotype was seen more than once but under ten times. The chain couples TRBV20-1 to TRBJ1-5; the D gene is possibly TRBD1 (6 bases). Trimming stripped 3 bases from V and 0 bases from J, with 15 bases between. Germline values: CDR1 DFQATT, CDR2 SNEGSKA (reference sequence). The CDR3 consists of 16 residues. The CDR3 bases are TGCAGTGCTAGTGGGGTAGGGGGGTATAGCAATCAGCCCCAGCATTTT. This sequence encodes CSASGVGGYSNQPQHF.

This chain joins TRBV7-9 and TRBJ2-1; D may be TRBD2 (6 bases). This CDR3 has 12 amino acids. Germline CDR1 and CDR2: SEHNR and FQNEAQ (reference sequence). V was cut by 4 bases and J by 12 bases, with 13 bases left in between. As DNA, the CDR3 is TGTGCCAGCAGCTACGCCCCCGGGGGGCAGTTCTTC. Amino acid sequence: CASSYAPGGQFF.

The chain joins TRBV6-5 to TRBJ1-4; TRBD1 aligns across 8 bases. CDR1 MNHEY and CDR2 SVGAGI come from the germline V gene. Losses at the gene ends were 6 bases for V and 8 bases for J; bases not matched to a gene: 8. The CDR3 totals 14 residues. CDR3 DNA sequence: TGTGCCAGCAGGAGACAGGGGCTAAGGGAAAAACTGTTTTTT. It specifies CASRRQGLREKLFF.

This clonotype was observed a few times. This chain connects TRBV4-1 to TRBJ2-1; TRBD1 aligns across 9 bases. The germline CDR1 and CDR2 sequences are MGHRA and YSYEKL. The junction had 7 bases not matched to a gene; V was cut back by 2 bases and J by 8 bases. CDR3 length equals 15 residues. CDR3 sequence reads: CASSQLDRGDYEQFF. The DNA for the CDR3 is TGCGCCAGCAGCCAATTGGACAGGGGCGATTATGAGCAGTTCTTC.

This clonotype was counted many times. The V gene is TRBV9, the J gene TRBJ1-5; D is unclear. The CDR3 contains 14 residues. Trimming took 2 bases from V and 0 from J, leaving 6 bases between them. Germline CDR1 and CDR2: SGDLS and YYNGEE. For the CDR3, the DNA is TGTGCCAGCAGCGTGGACGGTAGCAATCAGCCCCAGCATTTT. This gives the protein CASSVDGSNQPQHF. The variable domain in full, completed from reference TRBV9 and TRBJ1-5, reads DSGVTQTPKHLITATGQRVTLRCSPRSGDLSVYWYQQSLDQGLQFLIQYYNGEERAKGNILERFSAQQFPDLHSELNLSSLELGDSALYFCASSVDGSNQPQHFGDGTRLSIL.

This rearrangement joins TRBV3-1 to TRBJ2-5; possible D gene TRBD1, 6 bases. V lost 3 bases, J lost 1 base, and 15 bases lay in between. The length of the CDR3 is 16 residues. Germline CDR1 is LGHDT and CDR2 is YNNKEL (reference sequence). The CDR3 DNA sequence: TGTGCCAGCAGCCAGACGCCGGGACACGGCCAAGAGACCCAGTACTTC. Its protein is CASSQTPGHGQETQYF.

This clonotype was picked up a small number of times. J is TRBJ2-2 and V is TRBV4-1, with D possibly TRBD2 on 5 matching bases. The length of the CDR3 is 15 residues. Germline lookup yields CDR1 MGHRA and CDR2 YSYEKL. The V end lost 4 bases, the J end lost 4 bases, and 13 bases lay between the germline ends. The CDR3 nucleotides are TGCGCCAGCAGCCTCGGACTTAGTTCCACCGGGGAGCTGTTTTTT. Amino acids: CASSLGLSSTGELFF.

The chain recombines TRBV6-2 or TRBV6-3 with TRBJ2-1; D is uncertain. This CDR3 has 12 amino acids. Germline lookup yields CDR1 MNHEY and CDR2 SVGEGT. Trimming shortened V by 0 bases and J by 9 bases, and 6 bases separated the two germline ends. CDR3 region: CASSYSGFEQFF. In nucleotides, the CDR3 is TGTGCCAGCAGTTACTCGGGTTTTGAGCAGTTCTTC.

Only a few counts were recorded for this clonotype. V gene TRBV24-1 combines with J gene TRBJ2-2, with TRBD1 identical over 9 bases. The length of the CDR3 is 16 residues. J gave up 3 bases and V 8 bases, and 9 bases lay outside the gene matches. Per the germline V gene, CDR1 is KGHDR and CDR2 is SFDVKD. In nucleotides, the CDR3 is TGTGCCACCACACCGGGGACAGGGAGGGACACCGGGGAGCTGTTTTTT. Amino acids: CATTPGTGRDTGELFF.

V and J are TRBV5-1 and TRBJ2-7, with 13 bases lining up with TRBD2. This CDR3 is 18 amino acids long. Germline-derived CDR1 and CDR2 are SGHRS and YFSETQ. V shed 1 base and J 4 bases; nucleotides not matched to a gene: 11. The CDR3 DNA is TGCGCCAGCAGCTTGACCTCCTCACTAGCGGGAGGGGCTTACGAGCAGTACTTC. Translating it yields CASSLTSSLAGGAYEQYF.

This sequence joins TRBV14 and TRBJ2-7, with D uncertain. V gave up 4 bases and J gave up 5 bases, with 12 bases separating them. This CDR3 is built from 13 residues. The germline V gene encodes CDR1 SGHDN and CDR2 FVKESK. The CDR3 DNA sequence: TGTGCCAGCAGCCCCGACTCGGGCAACGAGCAGTACTTC. This codes for CASSPDSGNEQYF. The full variable domain, in which reference TRBV14 and TRBJ2-7 provide the parts outside the CDR3, is EAGVTQFPSHSVIEKGQTVTLRCDPISGHDNLYWYRRVMGKEIKFLLHFVKESKQDESGMPNNRFLAERTGGTYSTLKVQPAELEDSGVYFCASSPDSGNEQYFGPGTRLTVT.

The rearrangement links TRBV5-6 to TRBJ2-5, with 15 positions matching TRBD2. V was clipped by 3 bases and J by 5 bases; unmatched bases: 8. The CDR3 has 17 residues. Per germline, CDR1 SGHDT and CDR2 YYEEEE. In DNA form, the CDR3 reads TGTGCCAGCAGCTCGCTGCGGGGACTAGCGGGGGGTGAGACCCAGTACTTC. Amino acid sequence: CASSSLRGLAGGETQYF.

The chain carries TRBV5-1 and TRBJ2-5; D not certain. Trimming pared 2 bases from V and 1 base from J, leaving 9 bases between. This CDR3 has 14 residues. Germline CDR1 is SGHRS and CDR2 is YFSETQ. The CDR3 here is CASSFTTAQETQYF. DNA of the CDR3: TGCGCCAGCAGCTTCACTACTGCCCAAGAGACCCAGTACTTC.

This clonotype has at least ten counts. The chain joins TRBV18 to TRBJ2-4; 7 bases agree with TRBD1. V lost 6 bases, J lost 5 bases, and 4 bases stayed unmatched. From germline, CDR1 is KGHSH and CDR2 LQKENI. This CDR3 spans 13 amino acids. CDR3 bases: TGTGCCAGCTCTCCCGGGACAGAAAACATTCAGTACTTC. The encoded protein is CASSPGTENIQYF.

The CDR3 loop reads CASSTTGIQFF. The DNA of the CDR3 is TGTGCCAGCAGCACTACAGGGATCCAGTTCTTC. The chain recombines TRBV12-3 or TRBV12-4 with TRBJ2-1; maybe TRBD1 (6 bases). This CDR3 is built from 11 residues. Deletions cut 6 bases from V and 13 bases from J, with 13 bases between.

The chain recombines TRBV20-1 with TRBJ1-1; D not resolved. V lost 0 bases and J 1 base, leaving 12 bases between the germline ends. The CDR3 has 15 residues. Germline loops: CDR1 DFQATT, CDR2 SNEGSKA (reference sequence). The CDR3 sequence: CSARDLASPNTEAFF. In DNA, the CDR3 is TGCAGTGCTAGAGATCTTGCCAGTCCGAACACTGAAGCTTTCTTT.

This clonotype appeared a few times. This sequence joins TRBV6-1 and TRBJ2-3; TRBD2 matches at 8 bases. V gave up 7 bases and J gave up 3 bases; unmatched junction bases: 6. This CDR3 spans 14 amino acids. Per germline, CDR1 MNHNS and CDR2 SASEGT. This CDR3 reads CASTGGAGTDTQYF. CDR3 nucleotide sequence: TGTGCCAGCACGGGGGGGGCTGGGACAGATACGCAGTATTTT.

This clonotype was found many times. The J gene is TRBJ1-1, the V gene TRBV7-9; D unresolved. This CDR3 has 12 residues. The V gene's germline CDR1 is SEHNR and CDR2 FQNEAQ (reference sequence). Trimming left V 5 bases short and J 9 bases short, with 13 bases between. The CDR3 region is CASSQMYQKAFF. The CDR3 DNA follows: TGTGCCAGCAGCCAAATGTACCAGAAAGCTTTCTTT.